The following is a T cell receptor beta chain sequence with its context. The antigen is unknown. Each diagnosis was grounded in clinical symptoms, serum thyroxine and TRAb, thyroid ultrasound, and orbital computed tomography. Fresh peripheral blood, 7.5 to 10 ml, was the source of the PBMCs. RNA transcripts were the template for amplifying TCR beta CDR3 regions. Primed by the HTBI set, a first-round RT-PCR was run on the TCR CDR3. TCRdb called the multiplex PCR reads again in MiXCR, with one record for every CDR3 protein. The table shows 560,000 or so distinct CDR3 sequences, with about 20% occurring only once. Germline loops: CDR1 SGHDT, CDR2 YYEEEE. V gave up 3 bases and J gave up 6 bases, with 17 bases separating them. The CDR3 is 15 amino acids. The sample comes from a study of T cells in Graves' hyperthyroidism and ophthalmopathy. Study as a whole: Specimen type is peripheral blood, collected at initial diagnosis prior to any treatment. General study findings and limits: A median around 6.8 months before onset, the model predicted ophthalmopathy.

The V and J genes are TRBV5-6 and TRBJ2-3, with no clear D. This sequence originates from a man aged 35-49 years with Graves' ophthalmopathy. Sequencing was performed on blood. CDR3 protein: CASSYDSIGSDTQYF. CDR3 DNA: TGTGCCAGCAGCTACGACTCCATCGGGTCGGATACGCAGTATTTT. The full variable domain, its missing parts supplied by reference TRBV5-6 and TRBJ2-3, is DAGVTQSPTHLIKTRGQQVTLRCSPKSGHDTVSWYQQALGQGPQFIFQYYEEEERQRGNFPDRFSGHQFPNYSSELNVNALLLGDSALYLCASSYDSIGSDTQYFGPGTRLTVL.